This entry lists 30 T cell receptor beta chains sequenced from one sample in a study of PD-1 blockade in classical Hodgkin lymphoma. Assay used: immunoSEQ multiplex PCR; TCRdb lists only in-frame clones, some missing. The sample gives some 5,000 clones, less than 75% of which show up once; approximately 28% is in the top ten. Time point indicated: cycle 4 day 1 (C4D1), after around six weeks of nivolumab. No patient escaped relapse after autologous stem cell transplantation, and brentuximab vedotin exposure varied. The CD8+ T cells came from thawed PBMCs through magnetic negative selection. The specimen comprised CD8+ T cells from blood, sampled before the fourth cycle of nivolumab. Receptors were obtained from a human donor with classical Hodgkin lymphoma.

V gene TRBV27 combines with J gene TRBJ2-1; D not certain. Deletions cut 4 bases from V and 8 bases from J, with 12 bases between. The CDR3 consists of 13 residues. Germline CDR1 reads MNHEY; CDR2 reads SMNVEV (reference sequence). The CDR3 here is CASSSYLGDEQFF. The CDR3 bases are TGTGCCAGCAGTTCTTACCTTGGGGATGAGCAGTTCTTC.

This clone occurred once. The chain uses TRBV11-2 and TRBJ2-5; D not resolved. The CDR3 contains 14 residues. Germline assignment: CDR1 SGHAT and CDR2 FQNNGV. V lost 4 bases and J 4 bases, leaving 13 bases between the germline ends. The CDR3 sequence: CASSSEVGLETQYF. The CDR3 DNA reads as TGTGCCAGCAGCTCCGAGGTGGGCTTAGAGACCCAGTACTTC.

The V and J genes are TRBV10-3 and TRBJ1-4, with D unclear. V dropped 0 bases and J dropped 8 bases, with 10 bases sitting between them. The germline V gene encodes CDR1 ENHRY and CDR2 SYGVKD. The CDR3 totals 14 residues. Here the CDR3 reads CAISESGVLEKLFF. The DNA of the CDR3 is TGTGCCATCAGTGAGTCGGGTGTATTGGAAAAACTGTTTTTT.

This chain joins TRBV10-3 and TRBJ2-7; TRBD1 matches at 8 bases. The CDR3 length is 15 residues. Germline CDR1 and CDR2: ENHRY and SYGVKD. The J segment lost 3 bases and the V segment lost 5 bases, leaving 9 bases of the junction unmatched. The CDR3 nucleotides read TGTGCCATCAGTACTAGGACAGGGATTATCTACGAGCAGTACTTC. Translating gives CAISTRTGIIYEQYF.

This clone was picked up a small number of times. This chain links TRBV4-2 with TRBJ2-7, with D unclear. Trimming removed 0 bases at V and 5 bases at J, with 11 bases between. The germline V gene has CDR1 LGHNA and CDR2 YNFKEQ. The CDR3 totals 14 residues. CDR3: CASSQDGYDDEQYF. For the CDR3, the DNA is TGTGCCAGCAGCCAAGATGGATACGACGACGAGCAGTACTTC.

This chain joins TRBV10-3 and TRBJ2-1, with TRBD2 identical over 11 bases. V lost 5 bases and J lost 5; bases outside the gene matches: 8. CDR1 is ENHRY and CDR2 is SYGVKD in the germline V gene. The CDR3 is made up of 16 amino acids. This CDR3 reads CAISKLAGGRDNEQFF. Written as DNA, the CDR3 is TGTGCCATCAGTAAGCTAGCGGGAGGAAGGGACAATGAGCAGTTCTTC.

The chain uses TRBV19 and TRBJ1-1, with D possibly TRBD1 on 5 matching bases. This CDR3 is 13 amino acids long. CDR1 and CDR2 from the germline V gene are LNHDA and SQIVND (reference sequence). The germline V and J ends were trimmed by 5 bases and 1 base, with 8 bases remaining between them. In DNA form, the CDR3 reads TGTGCCAGTAGTGCGACAGAGAACACTGAAGCTTTCTTT. Protein sequence: CASSATENTEAFF.

The chain links TRBV2 to TRBJ2-7, with a weak D call TRBD2 (7 bases). Germline V gives CDR1 SNHLY, CDR2 FYNNEI. This CDR3 spans 15 amino acids. Trimming left V 2 bases short and J 7 bases short, with 18 bases between. For the CDR3, the DNA is TGTGCCAGCAGTGAACCGGGACTAAGGGGGACGGAGCAGTACTTC. This encodes CASSEPGLRGTEQYF.

This clone has just a few counts. This chain links TRBV29-1 with TRBJ2-3; 11 positions match TRBD2. Per germline, CDR1 SQVTM and CDR2 ANQGSEA. V lost 1 base, J lost 0 bases, and 0 bases stayed unmatched. The CDR3 has 15 amino acids. The CDR3 DNA reads TGCAGCGTTGAAGGGACTAGCGGGAGCACAGATACGCAGTATTTT. Its translation is CSVEGTSGSTDTQYF.

This clone has just a few counts. This chain connects TRBV28 to TRBJ2-2; 7 positions match TRBD1. The CDR3 runs 15 residues. Germline CDR1 MDHEN, CDR2 SYDVKM. Trimming at V came to 6 bases and at J to 2 bases, leaving 6 bases not matched to a gene. The CDR3 DNA follows: TGTGCCAGCAGCGACGGACAGGACAACACCGGGGAGCTGTTTTTT. Amino acid sequence: CASSDGQDNTGELFF.

The chain uses TRBV4-1 and TRBJ2-1; D uncertain. Trimming removed 2 bases from V and 6 bases from J, with 20 bases in between. CDR1 is MGHRA and CDR2 is YSYEKL in the germline V gene. This CDR3 region has 17 residues. The DNA for the CDR3 is TGCGCCAGCAGCCAAAACCCTGCAAAAGAGTTTAGCAATGAGCAGTTCTTC. It yields the protein CASSQNPAKEFSNEQFF.

Here the CDR3 DNA reads TGTGCCAGCAGCCAAGCGGGCTACGCTCAGCCCCAGCATTTT. It yields the protein CASSQAGYAQPQHF. This chain connects TRBV14 to TRBJ1-5; D unclear. Trimming shortened V by 1 base and J by 6 bases, and 10 bases separated the two germline ends. From germline, CDR1 is SGHDN and CDR2 FVKESK. This CDR3 contains 14 residues.

The CDR3 protein is CASSISGLAIYEQYF. The CDR3 DNA follows: TGTGCCAGTAGTATTTCGGGACTAGCTATCTACGAGCAGTACTTC. The chain carries TRBV19 and TRBJ2-7, with 9 bases identical to TRBD2. Germline V CDR1 and CDR2: LNHDA, SQIVND (reference sequence). The CDR3 totals 15 residues. V gave up 3 bases and J gave up 3 bases; unmatched junction bases: 6.

The chain recombines TRBV10-3 with TRBJ2-1; D gene unclear. The CDR3 contains 14 residues. Trimming removed 4 bases at V and 3 bases at J, with 10 bases between. The germline V gene has CDR1 ENHRY and CDR2 SYGVKD. As DNA, the CDR3 is TGTGCCATCAGTGCCTCCGGAGACTACAATGAGCAGTTCTTC. It encodes CAISASGDYNEQFF.

This clone was picked up a small number of times. This chain uses TRBV11-2 with TRBJ2-7; D uncertain. Germline CDR1 SGHAT, CDR2 FQNNGV. Trimming cost V 3 bases and J 3 bases, with 9 bases left between them. This CDR3 is built from 13 residues. CDR3 sequence: CASSFPWGYEQYF. The CDR3 DNA sequence: TGTGCCAGCAGCTTTCCCTGGGGCTACGAGCAGTACTTC.

This clone turned up a few times. V usage is TRBV29-1 and J usage is TRBJ2-7; D assignment may be TRBD1 or TRBD2 (5 bases each). CDR3 length: 13 amino acids. CDR1 SQVTM and CDR2 ANQGSEA come from the germline V gene. V gave up 4 bases and J gave up 3 bases, with 13 bases separating them. CDR3 sequence reads: CSVGWGTFYEQYF. For the CDR3, the DNA is TGCAGCGTTGGCTGGGGGACGTTCTACGAGCAGTACTTC.

The rearrangement uses TRBV7-9 and TRBJ2-3, with unresolved D. Trimming cost V 3 bases and J 2 bases, with 3 bases left between them. This CDR3 contains 12 residues. The V gene's germline CDR1 is SEHNR and CDR2 FQNEAQ (reference sequence). DNA for the CDR3: TGTGCCAGCAGCTTTTACACAGATACGCAGTATTTT. Translating it yields CASSFYTDTQYF.

V and J are TRBV7-9 and TRBJ2-7; 7 nucleotides align to TRBD1. Per the germline V gene, CDR1 is SEHNR and CDR2 is FQNEAQ (reference sequence). J gave up 5 bases and V 4 bases, and 8 bases lay outside the gene matches. The CDR3 has 14 amino acids. CDR3 amino acids: CASSSTSTGDEQYF. CDR3 DNA: TGTGCCAGCAGCTCGACCTCTACAGGGGACGAGCAGTACTTC.

This clone was observed a few times. The chain employs TRBV13 and TRBJ2-7; D call uncertain. From germline, CDR1 is PRHDT and CDR2 FYEKMQ (reference sequence). The CDR3 is 12 residues long. The V gene lost 2 bases and the J gene lost 12 bases, with 14 bases spanning the gap. DNA of the CDR3: TGTGCCAGCAGCTTATCAATCACGGATCTGTACTTC. Amino acids: CASSLSITDLYF.

This clone has just one count. The chain is built from TRBV15 and TRBJ2-7; 8 bases match TRBD2. In germline, CDR1 is LNHNV, CDR2 YYDKDF (reference sequence). The V segment lost 3 bases and the J segment 3 bases; nucleotides outside the gene matches: 4. This CDR3 has 14 residues. The CDR3 sequence is CATSSSGTLYEQYF. CDR3 bases: TGTGCCACCAGCAGTAGCGGGACTCTCTACGAGCAGTACTTC.

This clone was counted between two and nine times. V and J are TRBV7-2 and TRBJ2-5, with 10 positions matching TRBD1. The germline CDR1 and CDR2 sequences are SGHTA and FQGNSA. The CDR3 runs to 17 residues. Trimming at V came to 5 bases and at J to 0 bases, leaving 9 bases not matched to a gene. The CDR3 nucleotides read TGTGCCAGCAGCCAAAGGGACAGGGGCCTTTACCAAGAGACCCAGTACTTC. It codes for CASSQRDRGLYQETQYF.

The chain uses TRBV19 and TRBJ2-1; 8 nucleotides line up with TRBD2. This CDR3 spans 16 amino acids. Germline V gene sequence: CDR1 LNHDA, CDR2 SQIVND (reference sequence). With V trimmed by 1 base and J by 2 bases, 4 bases remained unmatched. DNA for the CDR3: TGTGCCAGTAGTATAGCCAGCGGGAGTACCTACAATGAGCAGTTCTTC. Residues: CASSIASGSTYNEQFF. Looking up the rest from reference TRBV19 and TRBJ2-1 gives the full variable domain: DGGITQSPKYLFRKEGQNVTLSCEQNLNHDAMYWYRQDPGQGLRLIYYSQIVNDFQKGDIAEGYSVSREKKESFPLTVTSAQKNPTAFYLCASSIASGSTYNEQFFGPGTRLTVL.

About this clone itself: The sample contains more than one DNA sequence encoding this CDR3. V and J are TRBV7-9 and TRBJ2-7, with D perhaps TRBD1 (6 bases). Germline V gene lookup returns CDR1 SEHNR and CDR2 FQNEAQ (reference sequence). The CDR3 runs to 18 residues. The V end was cut by 2 bases, the J end by 3 bases, with 23 bases between. DNA of the CDR3: TGTGCCAGCAGCTTAAGGACCTCGATTGGCAGGGGCTACTACGAGCAGTACTTC. Protein sequence: CASSLRTSIGRGYYEQYF. The variable domain in full, with the rest retrieved from reference TRBV7-9 and TRBJ2-7, is DTGVSQNPRHKITKRGQNVTFRCDPISEHNRLYWYRQTLGQGPEFLTYFQNEAQLEKSRLLSDRFSAERPKGSFSTLEIQRTEQGDSAMYLCASSLRTSIGRGYYEQYFGPGTRLTVT.

This clone was counted a few times. The rearrangement uses TRBV19 and TRBJ2-5; unclear D gene. CDR1 LNHDA and CDR2 SQIVND come from the germline V gene (reference sequence). V was pared by 3 bases and J by 5 bases, with 16 bases between. The length of the CDR3 is 15 residues. The CDR3 protein is CASSMGRISAETQYF. The CDR3 nucleotides are TGTGCCAGTAGTATGGGCCGAATCTCCGCGGAGACCCAGTACTTC.

This chain links TRBV6-4 with TRBJ1-2; 7 bases line up with TRBD1. The germline V gene has CDR1 MRHNA and CDR2 SNTAGT. CDR3 size: 13 residues. J was trimmed by 3 bases and V by 3 bases; bases with no gene match: 1. The CDR3 loop reads CASSEGGYYGYTF. The CDR3, as DNA: TGTGCCAGCAGTGAAGGGGGCTACTATGGCTACACCTTC.

CDR3 protein: CSVEDEHHEKLFF. The CDR3 nucleotides read TGCAGCGTTGAAGATGAACATCATGAAAAACTGTTTTTT. The chain combines TRBV29-1 with TRBJ1-4, with D unresolved. The ends were cut back, 0 bases at V and 6 bases at J, with 8 bases in the middle. The CDR3 runs 13 residues. Germline V gives CDR1 SQVTM, CDR2 ANQGSEA.

The chain has TRBV4-2 and TRBJ2-2; TRBD1 matches at 11 bases. The V gene end was trimmed by 3 bases and the J gene end by 7 bases; junction bases not matched to a gene: 7. The germline V gene encodes CDR1 LGHNA and CDR2 YNFKEQ. The CDR3 has 16 amino acids. Here the CDR3 reads CASSQRTGQGVGELFF. The CDR3 DNA reads TGTGCCAGCAGCCAGCGAACGGGACAGGGGGTCGGGGAGCTGTTTTTT.

The V gene is TRBV5-1, the J gene TRBJ2-1, with TRBD1 matching 7 bases. This CDR3 is built from 12 residues. V lost 7 bases and J lost 5; bases outside the gene matches: 3. Per the germline V gene, CDR1 is SGHRS and CDR2 is YFSETQ. In DNA, the CDR3 is TGCGCCAGCGGGGACAGCAACAATGAGCAGTTCTTC. This encodes CASGDSNNEQFF.

A few counts support this clone. The gene calls are TRBV27 and TRBJ1-5; 9 nucleotides match TRBD1. The V segment lost 5 bases and the J segment 0 bases; nucleotides outside the gene matches: 11. CDR1 is MNHEY and CDR2 is SMNVEV in the germline V gene (reference sequence). CDR3 length: 18 amino acids. Here the CDR3 DNA reads TGTGCCAGCAGTAAGTGGGACAGGGAGGTATTTAGCAATCAGCCCCAGCATTTT. It encodes CASSKWDREVFSNQPQHF.

The rearrangement joins TRBV10-2 to TRBJ1-4, with D maybe TRBD1 (5 bases). The CDR3 has 15 residues. Germline CDR1 WSHSY, CDR2 SAAADI. Trimming cost V 7 bases and J 6 bases, with 18 bases left between them. The CDR3: CASNDGPQGDEKLFF. In nucleotides, the CDR3 is TGCGCCAGCAACGACGGGCCCCAGGGCGATGAAAAACTGTTTTTT.